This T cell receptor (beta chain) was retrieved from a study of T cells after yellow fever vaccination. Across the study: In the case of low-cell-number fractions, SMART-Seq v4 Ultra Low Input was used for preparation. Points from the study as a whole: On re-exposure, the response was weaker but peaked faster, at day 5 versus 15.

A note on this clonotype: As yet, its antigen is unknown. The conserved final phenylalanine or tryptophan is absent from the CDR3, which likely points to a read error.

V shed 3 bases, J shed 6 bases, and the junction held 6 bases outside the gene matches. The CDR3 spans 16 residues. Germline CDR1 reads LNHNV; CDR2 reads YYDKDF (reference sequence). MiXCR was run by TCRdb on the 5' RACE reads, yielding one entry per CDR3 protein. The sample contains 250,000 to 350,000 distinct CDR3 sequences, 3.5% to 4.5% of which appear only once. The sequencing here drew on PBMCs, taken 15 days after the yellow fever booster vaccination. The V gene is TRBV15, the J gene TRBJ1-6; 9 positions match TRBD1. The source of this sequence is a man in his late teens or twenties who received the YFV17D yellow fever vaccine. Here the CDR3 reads CATSRGTGPGNSPLHC. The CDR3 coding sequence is TGTGCCACCAGCAGGGGGACAGGGCCCGGTAATTCACCCCTCCACTGT.